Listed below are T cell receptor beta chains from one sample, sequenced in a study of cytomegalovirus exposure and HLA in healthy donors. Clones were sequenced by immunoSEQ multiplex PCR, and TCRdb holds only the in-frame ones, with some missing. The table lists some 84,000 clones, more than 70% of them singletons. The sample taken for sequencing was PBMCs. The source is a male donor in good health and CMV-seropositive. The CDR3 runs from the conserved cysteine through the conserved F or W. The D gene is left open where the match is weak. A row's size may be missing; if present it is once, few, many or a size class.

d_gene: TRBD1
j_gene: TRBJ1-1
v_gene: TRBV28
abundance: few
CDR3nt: TGTGCCAGCAGTTTCGGACAGGGGGACACTGAAGCTTTCTTT
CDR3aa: CASSFGQGDTEAFF

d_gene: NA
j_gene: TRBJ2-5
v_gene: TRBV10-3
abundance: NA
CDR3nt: TGTGCCATCAGTGCTTTCGGGACAACTCAAGAGACCCAGTACTTC
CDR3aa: CAISAFGTTQETQYF

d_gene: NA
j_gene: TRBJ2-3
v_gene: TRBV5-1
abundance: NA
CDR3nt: TGCGCCAGCAGCTTAGTGGGGACAAGGGGAGATACGCAGTATTTT
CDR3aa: CASSLVGTRGDTQYF

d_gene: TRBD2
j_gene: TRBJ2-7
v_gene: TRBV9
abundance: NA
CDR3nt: TGTGCCAGCAGCGTAGGGCTAGCGGGGGCTGCCTACGAGCAGTACTTC
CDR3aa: CASSVGLAGAAYEQYF

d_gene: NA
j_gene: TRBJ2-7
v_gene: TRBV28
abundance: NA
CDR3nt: TGTGCCAGCAGTTTGGTGTCAGGGATTGGCGAGCAGTACTTC
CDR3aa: CASSLVSGIGEQYF

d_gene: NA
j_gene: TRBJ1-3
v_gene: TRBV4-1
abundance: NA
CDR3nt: TGCGCCAGCAGCGGGGAGTCTGGAAACACCATATATTTT
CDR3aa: CASSGESGNTIYF

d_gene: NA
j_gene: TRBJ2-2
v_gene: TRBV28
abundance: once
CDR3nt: TGTGCCAGTATGTATCGGCAGGGGAACACCGGGGAGCTGTTTTTT
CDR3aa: CASMYRQGNTGELFF

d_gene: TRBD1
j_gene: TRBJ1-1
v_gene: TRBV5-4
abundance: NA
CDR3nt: TGTGCCAGCAGCTCCGGGACAGGGGTATTGGGGACTGAAGCTTTCTTT
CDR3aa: CASSSGTGVLGTEAFF

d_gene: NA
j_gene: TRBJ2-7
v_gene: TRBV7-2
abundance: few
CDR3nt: TGTGCCAGCAGCTTAGTTAGCGGAAGATTGGGCGAGCAGTACTTC
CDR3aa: CASSLVSGRLGEQYF

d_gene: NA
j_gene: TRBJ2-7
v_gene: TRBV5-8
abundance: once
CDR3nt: TGTGCCAGCAGCTTGGGGCAGGGGAGCTACGAGCAGTACTTC
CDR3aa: CASSLGQGSYEQYF

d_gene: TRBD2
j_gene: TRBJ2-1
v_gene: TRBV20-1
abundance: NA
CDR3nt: TGCAGTGCTCCTGACGGGGGGGAGCAGTTCTTC
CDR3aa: CSAPDGGEQFF

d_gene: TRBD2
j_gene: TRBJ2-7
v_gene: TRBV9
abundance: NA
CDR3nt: TGTGCCAGCAGCGTGGGCGGGGGGACCCTCGAGCAGTACTTC
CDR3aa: CASSVGGGTLEQYF

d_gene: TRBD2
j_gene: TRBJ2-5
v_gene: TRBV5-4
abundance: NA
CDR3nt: TGTGCCAGCAGCTTAGCTAGCGGGCCGCAAGAGACCCAGTACTTC
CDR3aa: CASSLASGPQETQYF

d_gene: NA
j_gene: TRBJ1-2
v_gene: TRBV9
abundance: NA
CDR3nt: TGTGCCAGCAGCCCCGAAGGGGGTCGTGGCTACACCTTC
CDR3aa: CASSPEGGRGYTF

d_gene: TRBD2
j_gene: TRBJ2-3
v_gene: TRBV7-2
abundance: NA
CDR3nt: TGTGCCAGCAGCTTAGCCGCGGGAGATGTAGATACGCAGTATTTT
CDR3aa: CASSLAAGDVDTQYF

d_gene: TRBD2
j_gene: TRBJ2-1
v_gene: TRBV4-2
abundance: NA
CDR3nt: TGTGCCAGCACCCGGGGGGACAATGAGCAGTTCTTC
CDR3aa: CASTRGDNEQFF

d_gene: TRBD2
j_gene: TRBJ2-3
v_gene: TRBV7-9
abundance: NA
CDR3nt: TGTGCCAGCAGCCGGACTAGCGGGACCCCCGGGGCAGATACGCAGTATTTT
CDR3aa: CASSRTSGTPGADTQYF

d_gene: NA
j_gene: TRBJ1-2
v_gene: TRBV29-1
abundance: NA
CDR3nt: TGCAGCGTTGGTCGAGCTCGGGATGGCTACACCTTC
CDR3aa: CSVGRARDGYTF

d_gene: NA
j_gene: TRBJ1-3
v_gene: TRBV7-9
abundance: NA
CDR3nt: TGTGCCAGCAGCCTATTACAGGGATCCGGAAACACCATATATTTT
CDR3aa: CASSLLQGSGNTIYF

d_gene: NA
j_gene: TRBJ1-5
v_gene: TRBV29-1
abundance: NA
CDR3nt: TGCAGCGTTGCACACAGGTACGATCAGCCCCAGCATTTT
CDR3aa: CSVAHRYDQPQHF

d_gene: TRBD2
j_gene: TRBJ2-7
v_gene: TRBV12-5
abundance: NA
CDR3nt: TGTGCTAGTGGTTTGATCACGACTAGCGGGAGGTCCGAGAACGAGCAGTACTTC
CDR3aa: CASGLITTSGRSENEQYF

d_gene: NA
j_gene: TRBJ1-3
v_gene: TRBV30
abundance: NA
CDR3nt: TGTGCCTGGAGTGTCTATGGGGGGTCCTCTGGAAACACCATATATTTT
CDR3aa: CAWSVYGGSSGNTIYF

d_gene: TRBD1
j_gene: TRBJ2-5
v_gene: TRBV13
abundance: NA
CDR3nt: TGTGCCAGCGGGGGTCTCGGACCTTTCACTGGGGACAGGGGAGGTGAGACCCAGTACTTC
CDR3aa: CASGGLGPFTGDRGGETQYF

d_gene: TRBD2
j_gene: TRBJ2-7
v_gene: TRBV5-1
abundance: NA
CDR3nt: TGCGCCAGCAGCTCAACTAGCGGGACTGTCTCCGAGCAGTACTTC
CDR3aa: CASSSTSGTVSEQYF

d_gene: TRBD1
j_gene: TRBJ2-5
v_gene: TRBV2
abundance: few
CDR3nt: TGTGCCAGCAGTGAGTTCCGAACAGGGGACTTC
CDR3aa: CASSEFRTGDF

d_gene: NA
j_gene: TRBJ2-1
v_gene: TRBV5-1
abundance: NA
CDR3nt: TGCGCCAGCAGCTTGGAGGGGATAGCACTCAATGAGCAGTTCTTC
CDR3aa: CASSLEGIALNEQFF

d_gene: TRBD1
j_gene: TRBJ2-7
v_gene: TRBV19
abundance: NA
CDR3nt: TGTGCCAGTAGGATGACCGGGACAGGGTCGGACGAGCAGTACTTC
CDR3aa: CASRMTGTGSDEQYF